This T cell receptor beta chain was identified in a study of CD8 T cells in Susac syndrome. V lost 5 bases, J lost 7 bases, and 8 bases stayed unmatched. The CDR3 length is 14 residues. In germline, CDR1 is SEHNR, CDR2 FQNEAQ (reference sequence). Random hexamers served to reverse transcribe roughly 0.5 to 1 ug RNA. TCRdb used MiXCR to reprocess the immunoSEQ multiplex PCR reads, holding one entry per CDR3 protein. The sample has 150,000 to 200,000 distinct CDR3 sequences; 94% are singletons. Sequencing was carried out using CD4+ T cells from PBMCs. The chain links TRBV7-9 to TRBJ2-1; 7 nucleotides match TRBD1. The source is a human donor with multiple sclerosis. CDR3 nucleotides: TGTGCCAGCAGCCTGGAGACAGGGAAGAATGAGCAGTTCTTC. Translating it yields CASSLETGKNEQFF.